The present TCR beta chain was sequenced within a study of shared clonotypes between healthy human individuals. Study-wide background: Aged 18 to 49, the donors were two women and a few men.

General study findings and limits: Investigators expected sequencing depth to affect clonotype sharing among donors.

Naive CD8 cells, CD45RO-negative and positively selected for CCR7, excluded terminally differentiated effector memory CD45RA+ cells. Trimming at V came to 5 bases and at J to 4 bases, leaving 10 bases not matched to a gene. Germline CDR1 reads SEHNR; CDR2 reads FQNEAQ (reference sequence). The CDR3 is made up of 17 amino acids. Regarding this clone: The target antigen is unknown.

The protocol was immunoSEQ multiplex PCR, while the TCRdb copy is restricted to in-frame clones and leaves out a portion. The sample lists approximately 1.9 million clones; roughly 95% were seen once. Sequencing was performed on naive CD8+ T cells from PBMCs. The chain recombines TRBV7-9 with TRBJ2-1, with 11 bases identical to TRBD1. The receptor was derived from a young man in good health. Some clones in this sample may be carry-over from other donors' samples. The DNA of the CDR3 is TGTGCCAGCAGCCTAGGGGCGGGACAGGGGGGTTACAATGAGCAGTTCTTC. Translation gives CASSLGAGQGGYNEQFF.